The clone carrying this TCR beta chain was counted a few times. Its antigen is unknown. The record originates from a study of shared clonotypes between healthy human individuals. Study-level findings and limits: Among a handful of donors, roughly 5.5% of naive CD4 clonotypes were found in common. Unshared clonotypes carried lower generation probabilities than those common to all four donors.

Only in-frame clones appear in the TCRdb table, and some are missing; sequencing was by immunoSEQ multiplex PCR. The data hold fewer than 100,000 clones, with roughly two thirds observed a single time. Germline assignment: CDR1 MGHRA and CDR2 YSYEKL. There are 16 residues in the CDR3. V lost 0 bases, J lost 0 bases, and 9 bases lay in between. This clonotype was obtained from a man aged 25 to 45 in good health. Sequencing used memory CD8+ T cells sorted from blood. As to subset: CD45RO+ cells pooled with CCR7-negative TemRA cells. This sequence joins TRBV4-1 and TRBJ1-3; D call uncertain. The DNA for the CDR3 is TGCGCCAGCAGCCAAGATGGGGAAAGCTCTGGAAACACCATATATTTT. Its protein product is CASSQDGESSGNTIYF.